The sequence of this TCR beta chain was determined in a study of cytomegalovirus exposure and HLA in healthy donors. Findings of the study overall: A few V segments could not be told apart, such as TRBV6-2 and TRBV6-3, and were left out. Later findings reportedly placed an Asian-associated ancestry cluster below the roughly 690-donor mean for N-insertions. For most TCR sequences rarity was the rule, although some public TCRs occurred in many donors.

A remark on this clone: What it recognizes is unknown.

This CDR3 spans 19 amino acids. From germline, CDR1 is LNHDA and CDR2 SQIVND (reference sequence). V lost 6 bases and J lost 0; bases outside the gene matches: 13. Primers included in the PCR were 60 Vbeta and 13 Jbeta primers. Profiled with immunoSEQ multiplex PCR; TCRdb holds only in-frame clones, not every one. The data contain 80,000 or so clones, about three quarters of them singletons. The V gene is TRBV19, the J gene TRBJ2-1, with 11 bases identical to TRBD2. Sequenced sample: PBMCs. This receptor was taken from a man in his forties or fifties in good health and CMV-seropositive. The chain's CDR3 is CASSPGLAVPMSSYNEQFF. The CDR3 DNA sequence: TGTGCCAGTAGCCCGGGACTAGCGGTACCAATGAGCTCCTACAATGAGCAGTTCTTC.